These 26 T cell receptor beta chains share one sample of origin, sequenced in a study of blood T cell repertoires in COVID-19. The repertoire was sequenced with immunoSEQ multiplex PCR; TCRdb's copy has only in-frame clones and lacks some. The table has roughly 42,000 clones, roughly 89% seen once; the top ten hold roughly 3.1%. The sequencing sample was made of peripheral blood. The receptors stem from a man between 45 and 60 years old with active COVID-19.

The gene calls are TRBV9 and TRBJ2-1; 10 nucleotides line up with TRBD2. The CDR3 has 17 residues. CDR1 is SGDLS and CDR2 is YYNGEE in the germline V gene. With 4 bases clipped from V and 7 bases from J, the junction kept 14 bases outside the gene matches. The CDR3 region has the DNA TGTGCCAGCAGCAAACCCCCCCCCAGCGGGGGGGTGAATGAGCAGTTCTTC. Protein product: CASSKPPPSGGVNEQFF. Full variable domain (missing parts from reference TRBV9 and TRBJ2-1): DSGVTQTPKHLITATGQRVTLRCSPRSGDLSVYWYQQSLDQGLQFLIQYYNGEERAKGNILERFSAQQFPDLHSELNLSSLELGDSALYFCASSKPPPSGGVNEQFFGPGTRLTVL.

The J gene is TRBJ1-5, the V gene TRBV7-9, with D tentatively TRBD1 (6 bases). Trimming removed 5 bases from V and 6 bases from J, with 17 bases in between. The CDR3 sequence is 15 residues long. Germline V gives CDR1 SEHNR, CDR2 FQNEAQ (reference sequence). The CDR3 DNA follows: TGTGCCAGCAGCCAAAGCACAGGGATCGGTCAGCCCCAGCATTTT. Protein sequence: CASSQSTGIGQPQHF. The variable domain in full, with the rest retrieved from reference TRBV7-9 and TRBJ1-5, is DTGVSQNPRHKITKRGQNVTFRCDPISEHNRLYWYRQTLGQGPEFLTYFQNEAQLEKSRLLSDRFSAERPKGSFSTLEIQRTEQGDSAMYLCASSQSTGIGQPQHFGDGTRLSIL.

The chain links TRBV9 to TRBJ2-5; perhaps TRBD2 as D (5 bases). CDR1 and CDR2 from the germline V gene are SGDLS and YYNGEE. CDR3 length: 17 amino acids. V was pared by 0 bases and J by 4 bases, with 19 bases between. The CDR3 DNA is TGTGCCAGCAGCGTAGGCGGGTCAGTTTCTCACCTAGAGACCCAGTACTTC. This codes for CASSVGGSVSHLETQYF.

The table lists this clone with a few counts. The V and J genes are TRBV5-1 and TRBJ1-1, with 10 bases fitting TRBD1. CDR1 and CDR2 (germline): SGHRS, YFSETQ. The CDR3 covers 16 residues. J lost 0 bases, V lost 4 bases, and 6 bases had no gene match. CDR3 amino acids: CASSTRQGALNTEAFF. CDR3 coding DNA: TGCGCCAGCAGCACACGACAGGGGGCGTTGAACACTGAAGCTTTCTTT.

This clone was found a few times. J is TRBJ1-2 and V is TRBV12-3 or TRBV12-4, with D possibly being TRBD1 (6 bases). The CDR3 sequence is 13 residues long. Trimming left V 0 bases short and J 5 bases short, with 7 bases between. The CDR3: CASSLATGYGYTF. Written as DNA, the CDR3 is TGTGCCAGCAGTTTAGCTACAGGGTATGGCTACACCTTC.

This clone was counted once. The chain joins TRBV19 to TRBJ2-1; D is ambiguous. This CDR3 comprises 15 residues. Trimming removed 2 bases from V and 3 bases from J, with 11 bases in between. CDR1 is LNHDA, CDR2 SQIVND, per germline (reference sequence). The DNA for the CDR3 is TGTGCCAGTAGTATAAACAGTAACCTCTACAATGAGCAGTTCTTC. It encodes CASSINSNLYNEQFF.

The rearrangement uses TRBV3-1 (or the pseudogene TRBV3-2) and TRBJ1-6, with 12 bases matching TRBD1. Losses at the gene ends were 5 bases for V and 0 bases for J; bases not matched to a gene: 11. The CDR3 covers 20 residues. Germline-derived CDR1 and CDR2 are LGHDT and YNNKEL (reference sequence). The CDR3 DNA reads TGTGCCAGCAGCACGGGAACCGGGACAGGGGGCAGCTCCTATAATTCACCCCTCCACTTT. This gives the protein CASSTGTGTGGSSYNSPLHF.

V usage is TRBV5-8 and J usage is TRBJ1-5, with TRBD1 identical over 8 bases. Unmatched junction bases numbered 4, after V lost 4 bases and J lost 4 bases. CDR1 is SGHTS and CDR2 is YDEGEE in the germline V gene. The CDR3 is made up of 14 amino acids. The CDR3 coding sequence is TGTGCCAGCAGCAATGGACAGGGAAATCAGCCCCAGCATTTT. It encodes CASSNGQGNQPQHF.

The chain's CDR3 is CASSLSTGAKNYGYTF. The CDR3 coding sequence is TGTGCCAGCAGCCTGTCGACAGGGGCGAAAAACTATGGCTACACCTTC. The chain has TRBV3-1 (or the pseudogene TRBV3-2) and TRBJ1-2; TRBD1 agrees at 8 bases. Germline V gives CDR1 LGHDT, CDR2 YNNKEL (reference sequence). Unmatched junction bases numbered 9, after V lost 4 bases and J lost 2 bases. The CDR3 has 16 amino acids.

The V call is TRBV7-2, the J call TRBJ2-5; 7 bases align to TRBD2. The CDR3 has 14 amino acids. Germline V lookup: CDR1 SGHTA, CDR2 FQGNSA. Trimming at V came to 2 bases and at J to 2 bases, leaving 2 bases not matched to a gene. The CDR3 DNA reads TGTGCCAGCAGCTTAAGGCGGGGGCAAGAGACCCAGTACTTC. It translates to CASSLRRGQETQYF.

This clone was detected only once. V is TRBV18 and J is TRBJ2-2, with D possibly TRBD1 on 6 matching bases. V lost 3 bases to trimming and J lost 4 bases, with 6 bases between them. This CDR3 has 13 amino acids. CDR1 is KGHSH and CDR2 is LQKENI in the germline V gene. CDR3 region: CASSPGATGELFF. In DNA form, the CDR3 reads TGTGCCAGCTCACCGGGGGCCACCGGGGAGCTGTTTTTT.

CDR3 amino acids: CASSRAAGGDYEQYF. CDR3 sequence (DNA): TGTGCCAGCTCACGGGCGGCAGGGGGTGACTACGAGCAGTACTTC. The gene calls are TRBV18 and TRBJ2-7; TRBD1 matches 7 bases. Germline CDR1 KGHSH, CDR2 LQKENI. This CDR3 is built from 15 residues. The V gene end was trimmed by 4 bases and the J gene end by 3 bases; junction bases not matched to a gene: 9.

The chain combines TRBV6-5 with TRBJ1-3; no clear D. Germline V CDR1 and CDR2: MNHEY, SVGAGI. The CDR3 is 16 residues long. V shed 2 bases and J shed 0 bases, with 11 bases lying between them. CDR3 protein: CASSYDPGSSGNTIYF. CDR3 sequence (DNA): TGTGCCAGCAGTTACGATCCGGGGTCCTCTGGAAACACCATATATTTT.

This chain connects TRBV7-9 to TRBJ1-3; no clear D. Germline CDR1 and CDR2: SEHNR and FQNEAQ (reference sequence). The CDR3 extends over 13 amino acids. V gave up 3 bases and J gave up 4 bases, with 7 bases separating them. CDR3 amino acids: CASSFPQGNTIYF. Written as DNA, the CDR3 is TGTGCCAGCAGCTTCCCACAGGGAAACACCATATATTTT.

The genes are TRBV30 and TRBJ1-1, with 7 bases aligning to TRBD1. Losses at the gene ends were 7 bases for V and 6 bases for J; bases not matched to a gene: 11. The germline V gene encodes CDR1 GTSNPN and CDR2 SVGIG (reference sequence). There are 13 residues in the CDR3. CDR3: CALRKGAGAEAFF. The CDR3, as DNA: TGTGCCTTACGAAAGGGGGCAGGGGCTGAAGCTTTCTTT.

This chain links TRBV4-2 with TRBJ2-3; TRBD2 is a possible D gene (6 bases). Germline-derived CDR1 and CDR2 are LGHNA and YNFKEQ. The CDR3 length is 13 residues. Trimming took 0 bases from V and 6 from J, leaving 7 bases between them. CDR3 sequence reads: CASSQDRGDTQYF. The CDR3 DNA is TGTGCCAGCAGCCAAGATCGGGGGGATACGCAGTATTTT.

The chain joins TRBV18 to TRBJ1-5; D call uncertain. The CDR3 spans 16 residues. Trimming left V 2 bases short and J 0 bases short, with 11 bases between. Germline V gives CDR1 KGHSH, CDR2 LQKENI. The CDR3 DNA reads as TGTGCCAGCTCACCATCAACAACATATAGCAATCAGCCCCAGCATTTT. This encodes CASSPSTTYSNQPQHF.

The chain couples TRBV9 to TRBJ2-1; the D is unclear. Germline values: CDR1 SGDLS, CDR2 YYNGEE. V was trimmed by 3 bases and J by 10 bases, leaving 17 bases between them. The CDR3 has 14 residues. The CDR3 spells CASSAPLGEKEQFF. CDR3 coding DNA: TGTGCCAGCAGCGCCCCTTTGGGCGAGAAGGAGCAGTTCTTC.

The chain has TRBV19 and TRBJ2-2, with a weak D call TRBD2 (7 bases). Trimming pared 5 bases from V and 7 bases from J, leaving 20 bases between. The CDR3 is 16 residues long. CDR1 is LNHDA, CDR2 SQIVND, per germline (reference sequence). CDR3 nucleotide sequence: TGTGCCAGTAGTCCCGGCCGCGGGGGCGCAGTCGGGGAGCTGTTTTTT. This translates into CASSPGRGGAVGELFF.

V is TRBV18 and J is TRBJ1-4; D unresolved. The CDR3 extends over 16 amino acids. Germline loops: CDR1 KGHSH, CDR2 LQKENI. Trimming took off 2 bases at V and 4 bases at J, with 14 bases between the two ends. The CDR3 sequence: CASSPKVSRHNEKLFF. The CDR3 bases are TGTGCCAGCTCACCAAAGGTCTCCAGGCATAATGAAAAACTGTTTTTT.

The chain couples TRBV2 to TRBJ1-6, with a weak D call TRBD1 (5 bases). The V end lost 6 bases, the J end lost 3 bases, and 12 bases lay between the germline ends. Germline V gene lookup returns CDR1 SNHLY and CDR2 FYNNEI. This CDR3 contains 15 residues. In DNA form, the CDR3 reads TGTGCCAGCAGGCGGGACGCGAGCTATAATTCACCCCTCCACTTT. Translation gives CASRRDASYNSPLHF. The complete variable domain, with remaining parts taken from reference TRBV2 and TRBJ1-6, reads EPEVTQTPSHQVTQMGQEVILRCVPISNHLYFYWYRQILGQKVEFLVSFYNNEISEKSEIFDDQFSVERPDGSNFTLKIRSTKLEDSAMYFCASRRDASYNSPLHFGNGTRLTVT.

The V gene is TRBV5-6, the J gene TRBJ2-7; 7 bases align to TRBD1. CDR1 is SGHDT and CDR2 is YYEEEE in the germline V gene. The CDR3 has 14 amino acids. The ends lost 3 bases at V and 4 bases at J; junction bases unmatched: 7. The CDR3 region is CASSWNRGLYEQYF. CDR3 sequence (DNA): TGTGCCAGCAGCTGGAACAGGGGTTTGTACGAGCAGTACTTC.

This clone was seen a few times. CDR3 coding DNA: TGTGCCAGCAGGCCGACAGCATCTAATTCACCCCTCCACTTT. The encoded protein is CASRPTASNSPLHF. The chain combines TRBV3-1 (or the pseudogene TRBV3-2) with TRBJ1-6, with a tentative D call TRBD1 (5 bases). V was trimmed by 6 bases and J by 6 bases, leaving 12 bases between them. CDR3 length: 14 residues. Germline CDR1 and CDR2: LGHDT and YNNKEL (reference sequence).

The V and J genes are TRBV2 and TRBJ2-3; D might be TRBD2 (6 bases). The CDR3 has 15 residues. Germline-derived CDR1 and CDR2 are SNHLY and FYNNEI. The V and J ends lost 6 bases and 2 bases respectively, with 15 bases between them. CDR3 in amino acids: CASSKLSGLTDTQYF. CDR3 in DNA: TGTGCCAGCAGCAAACTGTCGGGACTCACAGATACGCAGTATTTT.

The chain carries TRBV6-4 and TRBJ2-1, with 8 positions matching TRBD2. The CDR3 is made up of 15 amino acids. V shed 3 bases and J 1 base; nucleotides not matched to a gene: 2. Germline V gene lookup returns CDR1 MRHNA and CDR2 SNTAGT. CDR3 sequence reads: CASSEGGGSYNEQFF. CDR3 nucleotide sequence: TGTGCCAGCAGTGAGGGCGGGGGGTCCTACAATGAGCAGTTCTTC.

This sequence joins TRBV12-3 or TRBV12-4 and TRBJ2-5, with no clear D. V lost 3 bases and J 2 bases, leaving 4 bases between the germline ends. The CDR3 has 12 amino acids. The CDR3 here is CASSFRQETQYF. The CDR3, as DNA: TGTGCCAGCAGTTTCAGGCAAGAGACCCAGTACTTC.